The 31 T cell receptor beta chains presented below share a single source sample, sequenced in a study of neurological immune-mediated disorders. One entry per CDR3 protein, called by TCRdb with MiXCR from the 5' RACE reads. Of around 69,000 distinct CDR3 sequences listed, 10% to 13% are singletons. Time point meaning: longitudinal time-point 1 (baseline). Input material: PBMCs. Receptors originate from a man between 25 and 39 years old in good health.

This clonotype was seen ten or more times. V usage is TRBV25-1 and J usage is TRBJ2-1; a possible D gene is TRBD2 (5 bases). V lost 6 bases and J lost 9, with 18 bases in between. The CDR3 covers 14 residues. Germline assignment: CDR1 MGHDK and CDR2 SYGVNS. DNA for the CDR3: TGTGCCAGCAGAGATGTGCCTAGCTTCAGTGAGCAGTTCTTC. Its protein product is CASRDVPSFSEQFF.

This clonotype was picked up many times. The chain uses TRBV29-1 and TRBJ1-2; D not resolved. The CDR3 totals 13 residues. The ends were cut back, 3 bases at V and 1 base at J, with 9 bases in the middle. The germline gives CDR1 SQVTM, CDR2 ANQGSEA. In DNA, the CDR3 is TGCAGCGTTGACGACGGGGTTAACTATGGCTACACCTTC. It is translated as CSVDDGVNYGYTF.

This clonotype was observed at least ten times. V is TRBV5-6 and J is TRBJ1-1; D is ambiguous. This CDR3 contains 13 residues. V gave up 2 bases and J gave up 2 bases, with 7 bases separating them. Germline V lookup: CDR1 SGHDT, CDR2 YYEEEE. The CDR3 DNA follows: TGTGCCAGCAGCTTATGGGTTAACACTGAAGCTTTCTTT. Protein product: CASSLWVNTEAFF.

This clonotype was found many times. The CDR3 nucleotides are TGCAGCGTTGATAGGCAGGGGAACACTGAAGCTTTCTTT. This encodes CSVDRQGNTEAFF. This rearrangement joins TRBV29-1 to TRBJ1-1, with D tentatively TRBD1 (5 bases). Germline V gene data show CDR1 as SQVTM and CDR2 as ANQGSEA. Between the trimmed V and J ends, which lost 3 bases and 1 base, there was a span of 9 bases. The CDR3 has 13 amino acids.

This clonotype has a single count. A read error may be the cause here, since a much bigger clone is one base away. The CDR3 loop reads CASRKGATNEKLSF. DNA of the CDR3: TGTGCCAGCAGAAAAGGGGCAACTAATGAAAAACTGTCTTTT. The chain employs TRBV27 and TRBJ1-4, with D perhaps matching TRBD1 (5 bases). Germline V lookup: CDR1 MNHEY, CDR2 SMNVEV (reference sequence). CDR3 length: 14 amino acids.

This clonotype was seen ten or more times. The V call is TRBV18, the J call TRBJ2-5; D unclear. The CDR3 runs to 14 residues. CDR1 KGHSH and CDR2 LQKENI come from the germline V gene. V was pared by 0 bases and J by 5 bases, with 10 bases between. CDR3 loop: CASSPPTVRETQYF. The DNA of the CDR3 is TGTGCCAGCTCACCACCGACGGTGAGGGAGACCCAGTACTTC.

Many counts were recorded for this clonotype. The V gene is TRBV28, the J gene TRBJ2-7, with 9 bases that match TRBD1. The V and J ends lost 5 bases and 6 bases, in that order; junction bases with no gene match: 5. Germline-derived CDR1 and CDR2 are MDHEN and SYDVKM. The CDR3 extends over 13 amino acids. The CDR3 DNA sequence: TGTGCCAGCAGTACGGGACAGGGTATCGAGCAGTACTTC. Translation gives CASSTGQGIEQYF. Variable domain in full (rest from reference TRBV28 and TRBJ2-7): DVKVTQSSRYLVKRTGEKVFLECVQDMDHENMFWYRQDPGLGLRLIYFSYDVKMKEKGDIPEGYSVSREKKERFSLILESASTNQTSMYLCASSTGQGIEQYFGPGTRLTVT.

This clonotype was seen at least ten times. The gene calls are TRBV5-1 and TRBJ2-1; D perhaps matches TRBD2 (6 bases). The V end lost 0 bases, the J end lost 2 bases, and 15 bases lay between the germline ends. There are 17 residues in the CDR3. Looked up from germline, CDR1 is SGHRS and CDR2 is YFSETQ. The CDR3 sequence is CASSLGGVGGTYNEQFF. The CDR3 nucleotides read TGCGCCAGCAGCTTGGGGGGGGTTGGCGGCACCTACAATGAGCAGTTCTTC. The complete variable domain, with remaining parts taken from reference TRBV5-1 and TRBJ2-1, reads KAGVTQTPRYLIKTRGQQVTLSCSPISGHRSVSWYQQTPGQGLQFLFEYFSETQRNKGNFPGRFSGRQFSNSRSEMNVSTLELGDSALYLCASSLGGVGGTYNEQFFGPGTRLTVL.

Relative to its sample, this clonotype is medium-sized (0.01 to 0.1%). The chain has TRBV5-1 and TRBJ2-7; D may be TRBD1 (5 bases). From germline, CDR1 is SGHRS and CDR2 YFSETQ. With 0 bases removed from V and 2 bases from J, the gap between germline ends came to 9 bases. This CDR3 region has 14 residues. The CDR3 DNA is TGCGCCAGCAGCTTGGTGACAGATCCCTACGAGCAGTACTTC. Translated, it gives CASSLVTDPYEQYF.

The table lists this clonotype with many counts. V usage is TRBV20-1 and J usage is TRBJ2-4; D perhaps matches TRBD1 (5 bases). CDR1 and CDR2 (germline): DFQATT, SNEGSKA (reference sequence). Trimming stripped 4 bases from V and 4 bases from J, with 8 bases between. The CDR3 is 12 amino acids. CDR3 in amino acids: CSAIRQKNIQYF. DNA for the CDR3: TGCAGTGCTATCCGACAGAAAAACATTCAGTACTTC.

V and J are TRBV9 and TRBJ1-4, with D possibly matching TRBD1 (5 bases). The germline CDR1 and CDR2 sequences are SGDLS and YYNGEE. Trimming left V 2 bases short and J 4 bases short, with 12 bases between. The CDR3 consists of 15 residues. The CDR3 protein is CASSVGPAGNEKLFF. CDR3 in DNA: TGTGCCAGCAGCGTGGGGCCAGCGGGTAATGAAAAACTGTTTTTT. The full variable domain, with the rest looked up from reference TRBV9 and TRBJ1-4, is DSGVTQTPKHLITATGQRVTLRCSPRSGDLSVYWYQQSLDQGLQFLIQYYNGEERAKGNILERFSAQQFPDLHSELNLSSLELGDSALYFCASSVGPAGNEKLFFGSGTQLSVL.

The chain is built from TRBV21-1 and TRBJ1-6. TRBV21-1 is marked as a pseudogene. CDR3 length equals 14 residues. The CDR3 coding sequence is TGTGCCAGAGGGATAGACGGTTACAATTCACCCCTCCACTTT. Protein: CARGIDGYNSPLHF.

The table lists this clonotype with many counts. The chain combines TRBV3-1 with TRBJ1-3; 8 nucleotides line up with TRBD1. Looked up from germline, CDR1 is LGHDT and CDR2 is YNNKEL (reference sequence). The CDR3 length is 15 residues. V gave up 1 base and J gave up 3 bases; unmatched junction bases: 2. The CDR3 loop reads CASSQGTGIGNTIYF. The CDR3 DNA follows: TGTGCCAGCAGCCAAGGGACAGGGATTGGAAACACCATATATTTT.

This clonotype was observed at least ten times. The V call is TRBV7-6, the J call TRBJ2-5; D uncertain. The V gene's germline CDR1 is SGHVS and CDR2 FNYEAQ. V lost 3 bases, J lost 4 bases, and 3 bases lay in between. The CDR3 has 11 residues. The CDR3 nucleotides read TGTGCCAGCAGCTTCCGAGAGACCCAGTACTTC. It encodes CASSFRETQYF.

This clonotype was counted at least ten times. The chain joins TRBV10-3 to TRBJ2-7; no reliable D call. Trimming took off 6 bases at V and 3 bases at J, with 18 bases between the two ends. The CDR3 has 15 residues. Germline-derived CDR1 and CDR2 are ENHRY and SYGVKD. The chain's CDR3 is CAISMQSRKYYEQYF. CDR3 sequence (DNA): TGTGCCATCAGCATGCAGTCGCGGAAATACTACGAGCAGTACTTC.

This clonotype was observed many times. The chain carries TRBV7-6 and TRBJ2-1; TRBD2 matches 15 bases. Germline lookup yields CDR1 SGHVS and CDR2 FNYEAQ. The length of the CDR3 is 21 residues. Trimming at V came to 4 bases and at J to 4 bases, leaving 17 bases not matched to a gene. The CDR3 DNA follows: TGTGCCAGCAGCTACCGCCCCGGACTAGCGGGAGGGCCGATAGAATACAATGAGCAGTTCTTC. This gives the protein CASSYRPGLAGGPIEYNEQFF.

This clonotype showed up many times. The rearrangement uses TRBV28 and TRBJ2-1; D remains ambiguous. Trimming stripped 5 bases from V and 0 bases from J, with 8 bases between. Germline CDR1 reads MDHEN; CDR2 reads SYDVKM. This CDR3 region has 14 residues. In DNA form, the CDR3 reads TGTGCCAGCAGTCTCGTGGGCTCCTACAATGAGCAGTTCTTC. Protein product: CASSLVGSYNEQFF.

This clonotype appeared many times. This sequence joins TRBV27 and TRBJ1-2; tentatively, D is TRBD1 (6 bases). The CDR3 length is 15 residues. The germline V gene has CDR1 MNHEY and CDR2 SMNVEV (reference sequence). The V end lost 0 bases, the J end lost 5 bases, and 13 bases lay between the germline ends. CDR3 loop: CASSLSTPGVYGYTF. DNA of the CDR3: TGTGCCAGCAGTTTATCGACCCCAGGGGTATATGGCTACACCTTC.

This clonotype was recorded at least ten times. The chain is built from TRBV7-2 and TRBJ2-3; no reliable D call. Trimming stripped 6 bases from V and 4 bases from J, with 20 bases between. The CDR3 covers 16 residues. The germline gives CDR1 SGHTA, CDR2 FQGNSA. The CDR3 nucleotides read TGTGCCAGCAGTGACAAGCGACCCTACGCGTCAGATACGCAGTATTTT. Its protein is CASSDKRPYASDTQYF.

This clonotype has ten or more counts. The gene calls are TRBV28 and TRBJ1-5; D uncertain. Trimming removed 6 bases from V and 4 bases from J, with 25 bases in between. Germline V lookup: CDR1 MDHEN, CDR2 SYDVKM. This CDR3 comprises 18 residues. As DNA, the CDR3 is TGTGCCAGCAGCTTGAGCCAGACCTTCCGCCCTCTGAATCAGCCCCAGCATTTT. Its translation is CASSLSQTFRPLNQPQHF.

This clonotype was observed a single time. At one boundary the junction diverges from the germline segment, which might be a read error. This chain links TRBV10-3 with TRBJ1-1; possibly TRBD1 for D (6 bases). The germline V gene has CDR1 ENHRY and CDR2 SYGVKD. The CDR3 is 15 amino acids. CDR3 residues: CAISHTGSSATEAFF. The CDR3 region has the DNA TGTGCCATCAGTCACACAGGGAGTTCGGCCACTGAAGCCTTCTTT.

This clonotype was found many times. V usage is TRBV7-9 and J usage is TRBJ2-5; D is undetermined. V lost 5 bases to trimming and J lost 5 bases, with 9 bases between them. Per the germline V gene, CDR1 is SEHNR and CDR2 is FQNEAQ (reference sequence). The CDR3 covers 12 residues. CDR3 in amino acids: CASSPPRETQYF. CDR3 coding DNA: TGTGCCAGCAGCCCCCCCCGGGAGACCCAGTACTTC.

This clonotype has a count of ten or more. CDR3 protein: CASSPRGQEQFF. In DNA form, the CDR3 reads TGTGCCAGCAGCCCCAGGGGCCAGGAGCAGTTCTTC. The J gene is TRBJ2-1, the V gene TRBV14; tentatively, D is TRBD1 (6 bases). Germline V gene sequence: CDR1 SGHDN, CDR2 FVKESK. The CDR3 is made up of 12 amino acids. V was clipped by 4 bases and J by 10 bases, with 11 bases between them.

This clonotype was observed many times. This chain connects TRBV2 to TRBJ2-7; the D gene is possibly TRBD1 (5 bases). CDR1 is SNHLY and CDR2 is FYNNEI in the germline V gene. The V end lost 8 bases, the J end lost 6 bases, and 20 bases lay between the germline ends. CDR3 length equals 14 residues. CDR3 sequence (DNA): TGTGCCAGCTTAGGGGAAGCCACCCTAAGCGAGCAGTACTTC. Its translation: CASLGEATLSEQYF.

A word on this clonotype: One junction end disagrees with the germline gene, perhaps due to a read error. This chain connects TRBV14 to TRBJ2-3; TRBD2 matches 11 bases. The CDR3 spans 17 residues. Germline lookup yields CDR1 SGHDN and CDR2 FVKESK. CDR3 coding DNA: TGTGCCAGCATCCAAGGTCTAGCGGGAGGCCCCACAGATACGCAGTATTTT. Translation: CASIQGLAGGPTDTQYF.

This clonotype was counted ten times or more. The chain links TRBV3-1 to TRBJ1-5; D remains unclear. The CDR3 loop spans 15 amino acids. Trimming took 0 bases from V and 6 from J, leaving 12 bases between them. The germline CDR1 and CDR2 sequences are LGHDT and YNNKEL (reference sequence). The CDR3 DNA reads as TGTGCCAGCAGCCAAGATCTGAGGGTTTCTCAGCCCCAGCATTTT. Its protein is CASSQDLRVSQPQHF.

As concerns this clonotype: The conserved phenylalanine or tryptophan is not found at the CDR3 terminus, so this likely reflects a read error. The rearrangement links TRBV5-6 to TRBJ2-7; 10 nucleotides align to TRBD1. The V and J ends lost 4 bases and 4 bases, in that order; junction bases with no gene match: 5. The CDR3 totals 14 residues. Germline values: CDR1 SGHDT, CDR2 YYEEEE. The CDR3 DNA is TGTGCCAGCAGCGCGGGACAGGGGACATACGAGCAGTACTCC. The encoded protein is CASSAGQGTYEQYS.

This clonotype was counted ten times or more. V is TRBV7-2 and J is TRBJ2-7; 9 bases fit TRBD2. In germline, CDR1 is SGHTA, CDR2 FQGNSA. V gave up 6 bases and J gave up 3 bases; unmatched junction bases: 9. The CDR3 loop spans 15 amino acids. The CDR3 region has the DNA TGTGCCAGCAGTTCCACCGGGACTAGCTACTACGAGCAGTACTTC. Its translation is CASSSTGTSYYEQYF.

This clonotype was recorded at least ten times. The chain employs TRBV5-1 and TRBJ1-1; no reliable D call. Trimming cost V 4 bases and J 5 bases, with 12 bases left between them. This CDR3 has 13 amino acids. The germline CDR1 and CDR2 sequences are SGHRS and YFSETQ. The DNA for the CDR3 is TGCGCCAGCAGCCCCCCTGTTGGAACTGAAGCTTTCTTT. Its translation: CASSPPVGTEAFF.

This clonotype was detected ten times or more. The V gene is TRBV7-2, the J gene TRBJ2-7; 12 nucleotides agree with TRBD2. The CDR3 length is 15 residues. V lost 5 bases and J lost 4; bases outside the gene matches: 6. Germline loops: CDR1 SGHTA, CDR2 FQGNSA. CDR3 loop: CASSRGLAGWYEQYF. Here the CDR3 DNA reads TGTGCCAGCAGCCGAGGACTAGCGGGATGGTACGAGCAGTACTTC. Full variable domain (rest looked up from reference TRBV7-2 and TRBJ2-7): GAGVSQSPSNKVTEKGKDVELRCDPISGHTALYWYRQSLGQGLEFLIYFQGNSAPDKSGLPSDRFSAERTGGSVSTLTIQRTQQEDSAVYLCASSRGLAGWYEQYFGPGTRLTVT.

This clonotype was observed many times. V gene TRBV10-2 combines with J gene TRBJ2-4; 9 bases are shared with TRBD1. Germline V gene data show CDR1 as WSHSY and CDR2 as SAAADI. The CDR3 runs 16 residues. J was trimmed by 6 bases and V by 4 bases; bases with no gene match: 10. The CDR3 here is CASSGTGVRLGNIQYF. CDR3 sequence (DNA): TGCGCCAGCAGTGGGACAGGGGTCCGATTGGGAAACATTCAGTACTTC.